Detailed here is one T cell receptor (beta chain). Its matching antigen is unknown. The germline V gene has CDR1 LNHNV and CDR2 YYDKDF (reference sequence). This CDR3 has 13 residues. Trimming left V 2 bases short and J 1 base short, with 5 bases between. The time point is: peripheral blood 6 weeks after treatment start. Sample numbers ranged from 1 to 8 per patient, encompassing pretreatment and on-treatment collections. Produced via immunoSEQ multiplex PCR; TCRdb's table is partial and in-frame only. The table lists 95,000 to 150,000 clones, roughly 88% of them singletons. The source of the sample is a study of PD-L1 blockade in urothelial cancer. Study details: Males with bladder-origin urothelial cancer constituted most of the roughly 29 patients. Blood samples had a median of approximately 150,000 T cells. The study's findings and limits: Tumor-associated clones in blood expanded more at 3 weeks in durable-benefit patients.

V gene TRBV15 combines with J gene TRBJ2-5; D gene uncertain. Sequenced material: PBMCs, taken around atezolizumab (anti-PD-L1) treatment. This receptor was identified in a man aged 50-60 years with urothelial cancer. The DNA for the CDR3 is TGTGCCACCAGCAGATCTACCCAAGAGACCCAGTACTTC. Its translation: CATSRSTQETQYF.